A single sample is the source of the 9 T cell receptor beta chains below, sequenced in a study of shared clonotypes between healthy human individuals. The protocol was immunoSEQ multiplex PCR, while the TCRdb copy is restricted to in-frame clones and leaves out a portion. The data show roughly 2.1 million clones, with more than 85% seen just once and 1.5% to 2% held by the top ten. CD8 cells classed as naive were CD45RO-negative and positively selected for CCR7, excluding terminally differentiated effector memory CD45RA+ cells. The sequenced material came from naive CD8+ T cells from PBMCs. The receptors come from a man between 18 and 35 years old in good health. Some clones in this sample may be carry-over from other donors' samples.

V gene TRBV27 combines with J gene TRBJ1-1; tentatively, D is TRBD1 (5 bases). The V and J ends lost 2 bases and 5 bases respectively, with 9 bases between them. CDR1 is MNHEY, CDR2 SMNVEV, per germline (reference sequence). This CDR3 region has 13 residues. CDR3 sequence: CASSLGGKTEAFF. The CDR3 nucleotides read TGTGCCAGCAGTTTAGGGGGAAAGACTGAAGCTTTCTTT.

V usage is TRBV7-3 and J usage is TRBJ2-1; D not certain. The CDR3 length is 15 residues. CDR1 and CDR2 from the germline V gene are SGHTA and FQGTGA. V shed 5 bases and J shed 0 bases, with 11 bases lying between them. The CDR3 protein is CASSPTPGSYNEQFF. The CDR3 DNA is TGTGCCAGCAGCCCGACCCCGGGCTCCTACAATGAGCAGTTCTTC. Full variable domain (missing parts from reference TRBV7-3 and TRBJ2-1): GAGVSQTPSNKVTEKGKYVELRCDPISGHTALYWYRQSLGQGPEFLIYFQGTGAADDSGLPNDRFFAVRPEGSVSTLKIQRTERGDSAVYLCASSPTPGSYNEQFFGPGTRLTVL.

This clone was found a few times. The J gene is TRBJ1-4, the V gene TRBV7-9; D is perhaps TRBD1 (5 bases). CDR3 length: 15 amino acids. From germline, CDR1 is SEHNR and CDR2 FQNEAQ (reference sequence). V dropped 0 bases and J dropped 6 bases, with 11 bases sitting between them. CDR3 bases: TGTGCCAGCAGCTTAGCGCGTGGACATGATGAAAAACTGTTTTTT. The encoded protein is CASSLARGHDEKLFF. Full variable domain (outside the CDR3, taken from reference TRBV7-9 and TRBJ1-4): DTGVSQNPRHKITKRGQNVTFRCDPISEHNRLYWYRQTLGQGPEFLTYFQNEAQLEKSRLLSDRFSAERPKGSFSTLEIQRTEQGDSAMYLCASSLARGHDEKLFFGSGTQLSVL.

The CDR3 loop reads CASSQDLALAVSYEQYF. The DNA of the CDR3 is TGCGCCAGCAGCCAAGATCTAGCACTAGCGGTATCCTACGAGCAGTACTTC. The chain uses TRBV4-3 and TRBJ2-7; 8 bases agree with TRBD2. Germline V gene sequence: CDR1 LGHNA, CDR2 YSLEER. The junction had 8 bases not matched to a gene; V was cut back by 0 bases and J by 1 base. This CDR3 contains 17 residues.

CDR3 nucleotides: TGTGCCAGCAGCAAAGGTGGGGGGGCTTTCTTT. Amino acid sequence: CASSKGGGAFF. The chain has TRBV11-2 and TRBJ1-1; a possible D gene is TRBD1 (5 bases). The CDR3 runs to 11 residues. Trimming removed 5 bases at V and 11 bases at J, with 12 bases between. Per germline, CDR1 SGHAT and CDR2 FQNNGV.

This chain joins TRBV28 and TRBJ1-3, with D perhaps matching TRBD1 (6 bases). The CDR3 extends over 17 amino acids. Germline CDR1 and CDR2: MDHEN and SYDVKM. The V gene lost 8 bases and the J gene lost 0 bases, with 20 bases spanning the gap. This CDR3 reads CASGKNRVGYSGNTIYF. The DNA for the CDR3 is TGTGCCAGCGGGAAAAACAGGGTTGGATACTCTGGAAACACCATATATTTT.

The V call is TRBV6-5, the J call TRBJ1-5, with D uncertain. CDR1 is MNHEY and CDR2 is SVGAGI in the germline V gene. There are 15 residues in the CDR3. Deletions cut 2 bases from V and 4 bases from J, with 12 bases between. The CDR3 sequence is CASSYNRVSNQPQHF. CDR3 nucleotides: TGTGCCAGCAGTTACAATAGGGTATCAAATCAGCCCCAGCATTTT.

The rearrangement uses TRBV13 and TRBJ2-2; D is possibly TRBD2 (5 bases). The CDR3 length is 14 residues. Germline CDR1 is PRHDT and CDR2 is FYEKMQ (reference sequence). V lost 5 bases to trimming and J lost 4 bases, with 11 bases between them. CDR3: CASSPLRATGELFF. The CDR3 region has the DNA TGTGCCAGCAGCCCCCTGAGGGCCACCGGGGAGCTGTTTTTT. Drawing the rest from reference TRBV13 and TRBJ2-2, the complete variable domain is AAGVIQSPRHLIKEKRETATLKCYPIPRHDTVYWYQQGPGQDPQFLISFYEKMQSDKGSIPDRFSAQQFSDYHSELNMSSLELGDSALYFCASSPLRATGELFFGEGSRLTVL.

The chain links TRBV7-9 to TRBJ2-1; 13 bases agree with TRBD2. The trim removed 5 bases at V and 1 base at J, leaving 8 bases unmatched. The CDR3 is 18 amino acids. Germline V gene lookup returns CDR1 SEHNR and CDR2 FQNEAQ (reference sequence). The CDR3 spells CASSPGLAGPDSYNEQFF. The CDR3 coding sequence is TGTGCCAGCAGCCCGGGACTAGCGGGACCCGATTCCTACAATGAGCAGTTCTTC.